The T cell receptor (beta chain) described here comes from a study of beta chain features in type 1 diabetes. cDNA synthesis used the whole RNA isolate, giving expressed TCRB sequences. Samples of naive, central memory and regulatory T cells yielded a mean of around 3.4 million reads. Sequenced by immunoSEQ multiplex PCR; TCRdb stores in-frame clones only, minus some. The repertoire has 150,000 to 200,000 clones, more than 10% of them found once; the top ten carry about 0.58%. This clone was seen a handful of times. The CDR3 consists of 16 residues. J lost 1 base, V lost 3 bases, and 8 bases had no gene match. Per germline, CDR1 SGHRS and CDR2 YFSETQ.

The sequence was obtained from a woman between 18 and 29 years old in good health. This chain uses TRBV5-1 with TRBJ2-5; 8 bases line up with TRBD1. The sample was central memory CD4+ T cells from blood. The CDR3 region is CASSSTGTGLQETQYF. In DNA, the CDR3 is TGCGCCAGCAGCTCAACCGGGACAGGCCTCCAAGAGACCCAGTACTTC.